The source of this T cell receptor beta chain is a study of neurological immune-mediated disorders. Study-wide background: The disease course was relapsing-remitting in 31 and secondary progressive in about 9% of the 34 multiple sclerosis patients.

The study's findings and limits: One related-CDR3 cluster, identified by phylogenetic grouping, held the repertoires of 18 of 34 multiple sclerosis patients and was a possible signature.

This clonotype was recorded at least ten times. Its antigen is not known. The CDR3 is 12 residues long. Germline CDR1 reads SNHLY; CDR2 reads FYNNEI. V lost 4 bases to trimming and J lost 5 bases, with 7 bases between them. Over 160 million TCR-beta sequences, together covering 15-18 subjects, were produced by every individual sequencing run that was carried out. TCRdb reprocessed the 5' RACE reads with MiXCR, giving one entry per CDR3 protein. This sample has 55,000 to 70,000 distinct CDR3 sequences, with roughly 5.6% found just once. The clonotype comes from a human donor with multiple sclerosis. The donor label of this sample is uncertain. The sample consisted of PBMCs. V is TRBV2 and J is TRBJ2-3, with D uncertain. CDR3 amino acids: CASSGEEDTQYF. The CDR3 nucleotides read TGTGCCAGCAGTGGGGAAGAAGATACGCAGTATTTT.